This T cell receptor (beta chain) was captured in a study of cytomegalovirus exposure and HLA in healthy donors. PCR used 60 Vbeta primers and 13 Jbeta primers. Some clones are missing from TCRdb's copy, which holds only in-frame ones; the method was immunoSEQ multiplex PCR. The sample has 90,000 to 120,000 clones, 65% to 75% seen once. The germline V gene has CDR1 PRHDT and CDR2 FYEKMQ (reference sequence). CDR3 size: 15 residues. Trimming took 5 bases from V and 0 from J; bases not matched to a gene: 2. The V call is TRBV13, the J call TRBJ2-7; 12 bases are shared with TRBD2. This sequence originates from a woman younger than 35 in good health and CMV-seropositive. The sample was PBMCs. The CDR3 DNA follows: TGTGCCAGCAGCCCGGGACTAGCGGGCTCCTACGAGCAGTACTTC. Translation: CASSPGLAGSYEQYF. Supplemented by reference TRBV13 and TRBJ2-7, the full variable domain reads AAGVIQSPRHLIKEKRETATLKCYPIPRHDTVYWYQQGPGQDPQFLISFYEKMQSDKGSIPDRFSAQQFSDYHSELNMSSLELGDSALYFCASSPGLAGSYEQYFGPGTRLTVT.